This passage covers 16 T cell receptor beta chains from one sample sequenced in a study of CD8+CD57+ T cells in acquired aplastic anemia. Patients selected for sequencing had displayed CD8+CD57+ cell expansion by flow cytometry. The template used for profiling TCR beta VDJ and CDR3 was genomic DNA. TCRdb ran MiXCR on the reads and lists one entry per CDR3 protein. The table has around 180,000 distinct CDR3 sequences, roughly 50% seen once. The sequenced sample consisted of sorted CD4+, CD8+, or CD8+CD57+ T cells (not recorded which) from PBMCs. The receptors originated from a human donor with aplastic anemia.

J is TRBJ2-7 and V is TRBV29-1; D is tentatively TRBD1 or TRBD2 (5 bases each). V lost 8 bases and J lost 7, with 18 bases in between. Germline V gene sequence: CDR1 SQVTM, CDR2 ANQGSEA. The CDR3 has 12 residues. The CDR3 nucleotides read TGCAGCCGGGGACCAAGACCCAGGGAGCAGTACTTC. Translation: CSRGPRPREQYF.

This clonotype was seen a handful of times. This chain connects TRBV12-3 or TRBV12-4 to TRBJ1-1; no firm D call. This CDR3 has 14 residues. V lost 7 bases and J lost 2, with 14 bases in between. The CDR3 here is CASTKETLNTEAFF. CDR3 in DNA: TGTGCCAGCACGAAAGAAACACTAAACACTGAAGCTTTCTTT.

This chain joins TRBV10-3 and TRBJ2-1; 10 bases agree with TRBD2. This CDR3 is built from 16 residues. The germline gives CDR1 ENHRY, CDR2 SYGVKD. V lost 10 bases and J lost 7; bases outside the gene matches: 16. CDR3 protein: CASRMESLAGVNEQFF. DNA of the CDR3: TGTGCCAGCAGGATGGAGTCCCTAGCGGGAGTGAATGAGCAGTTCTTC.

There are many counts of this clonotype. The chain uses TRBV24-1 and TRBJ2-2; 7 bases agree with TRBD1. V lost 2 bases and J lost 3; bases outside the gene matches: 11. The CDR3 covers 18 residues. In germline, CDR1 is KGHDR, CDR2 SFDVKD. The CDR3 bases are TGTGCCACCAGTGATTCCGGGACAGTACAGGTTGACACCGGGGAGCTGTTTTTT. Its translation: CATSDSGTVQVDTGELFF.

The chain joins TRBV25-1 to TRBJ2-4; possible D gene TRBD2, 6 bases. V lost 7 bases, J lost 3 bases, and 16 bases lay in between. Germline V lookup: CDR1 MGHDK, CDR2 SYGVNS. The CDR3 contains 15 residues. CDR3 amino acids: CASTWGGNGKNIQYF. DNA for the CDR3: TGTGCCAGCACTTGGGGCGGGAACGGCAAAAACATTCAGTACTTC.

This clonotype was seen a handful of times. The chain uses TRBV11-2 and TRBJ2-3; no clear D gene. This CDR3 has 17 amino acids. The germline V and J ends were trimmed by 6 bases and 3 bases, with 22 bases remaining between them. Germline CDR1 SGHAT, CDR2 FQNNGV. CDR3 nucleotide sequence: TGTGCCAGCAGGGAAAGAAGTGTTGGGTATCTGACAGATACGCAGTATTTT. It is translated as CASRERSVGYLTDTQYF.

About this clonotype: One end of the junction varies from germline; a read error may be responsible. The CDR3 sequence: CSARDSRTTGELFF. The CDR3 DNA reads as TGCAGCGCTAGGGACTCGAGGACCACCGGGGAGCTGTTTTTT. This rearrangement joins TRBV20-1 to TRBJ2-2; tentative D call: TRBD2 (6 bases). The CDR3 totals 14 residues. In germline, CDR1 is DFQATT, CDR2 SNEGSKA (reference sequence).

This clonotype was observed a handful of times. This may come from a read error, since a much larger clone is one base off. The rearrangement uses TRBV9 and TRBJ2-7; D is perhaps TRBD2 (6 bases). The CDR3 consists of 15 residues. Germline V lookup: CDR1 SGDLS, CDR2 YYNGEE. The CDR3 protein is CASSPYPGSSYEQHF. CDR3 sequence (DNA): TGTGCCAGCAGCCCCTATCCCGGGAGCTCCTACGAGCAGCACTTC.

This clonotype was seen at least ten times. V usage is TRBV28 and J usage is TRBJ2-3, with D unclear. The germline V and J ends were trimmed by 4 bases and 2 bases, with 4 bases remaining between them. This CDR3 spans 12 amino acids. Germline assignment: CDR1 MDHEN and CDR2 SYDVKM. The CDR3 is CASSSTTDTQYF. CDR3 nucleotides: TGTGCCAGCAGTTCGACCACAGATACGCAGTATTTT.

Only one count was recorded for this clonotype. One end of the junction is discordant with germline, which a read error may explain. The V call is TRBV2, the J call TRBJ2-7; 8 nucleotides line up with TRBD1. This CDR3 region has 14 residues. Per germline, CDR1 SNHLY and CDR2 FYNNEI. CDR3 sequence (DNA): TGTGCCAGCCTCACCGGGACAGGCTCCTACGAGCAGTGCTTC. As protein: CASLTGTGSYEQCF.

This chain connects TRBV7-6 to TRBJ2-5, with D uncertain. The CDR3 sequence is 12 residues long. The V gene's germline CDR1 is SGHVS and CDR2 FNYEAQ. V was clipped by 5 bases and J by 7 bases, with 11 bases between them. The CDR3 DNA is TGTGCCAGCAGCCCGGACGTTTGGACCCAGTACTTC. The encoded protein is CASSPDVWTQYF.

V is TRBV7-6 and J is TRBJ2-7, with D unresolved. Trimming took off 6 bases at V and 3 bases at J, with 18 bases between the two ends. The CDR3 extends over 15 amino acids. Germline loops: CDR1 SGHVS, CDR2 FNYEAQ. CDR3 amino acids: CASSLGMHDFYEQYF. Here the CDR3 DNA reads TGTGCCAGCAGTCTCGGCATGCATGATTTCTACGAGCAGTACTTC.

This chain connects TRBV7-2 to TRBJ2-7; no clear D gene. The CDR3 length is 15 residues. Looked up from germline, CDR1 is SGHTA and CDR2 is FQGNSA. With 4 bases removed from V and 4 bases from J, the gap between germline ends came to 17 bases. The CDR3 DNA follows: TGTGCCAGCAGCTCGGTGAGCCGGGCCAGGTACGAGCAGTACTTC. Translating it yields CASSSVSRARYEQYF.

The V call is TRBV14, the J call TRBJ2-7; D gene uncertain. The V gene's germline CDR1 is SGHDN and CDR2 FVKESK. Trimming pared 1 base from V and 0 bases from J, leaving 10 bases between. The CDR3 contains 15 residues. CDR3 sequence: CASSQAISPSYEQYF. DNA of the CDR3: TGTGCCAGCAGCCAAGCAATTAGCCCCTCCTACGAGCAGTACTTC.

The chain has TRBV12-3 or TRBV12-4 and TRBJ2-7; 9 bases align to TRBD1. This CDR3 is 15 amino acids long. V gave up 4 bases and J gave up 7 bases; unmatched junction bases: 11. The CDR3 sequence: CASSCPYRGPDEQYF. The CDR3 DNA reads TGTGCCAGCAGTTGCCCCTACAGGGGGCCCGATGAGCAGTACTTC.

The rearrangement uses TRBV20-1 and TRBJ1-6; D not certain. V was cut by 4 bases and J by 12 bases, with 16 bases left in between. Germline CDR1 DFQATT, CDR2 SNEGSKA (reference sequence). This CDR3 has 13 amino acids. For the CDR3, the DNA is TGCAGTGCTACCCGAGACGTATATGGACCCCTCCACTTT. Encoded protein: CSATRDVYGPLHF.